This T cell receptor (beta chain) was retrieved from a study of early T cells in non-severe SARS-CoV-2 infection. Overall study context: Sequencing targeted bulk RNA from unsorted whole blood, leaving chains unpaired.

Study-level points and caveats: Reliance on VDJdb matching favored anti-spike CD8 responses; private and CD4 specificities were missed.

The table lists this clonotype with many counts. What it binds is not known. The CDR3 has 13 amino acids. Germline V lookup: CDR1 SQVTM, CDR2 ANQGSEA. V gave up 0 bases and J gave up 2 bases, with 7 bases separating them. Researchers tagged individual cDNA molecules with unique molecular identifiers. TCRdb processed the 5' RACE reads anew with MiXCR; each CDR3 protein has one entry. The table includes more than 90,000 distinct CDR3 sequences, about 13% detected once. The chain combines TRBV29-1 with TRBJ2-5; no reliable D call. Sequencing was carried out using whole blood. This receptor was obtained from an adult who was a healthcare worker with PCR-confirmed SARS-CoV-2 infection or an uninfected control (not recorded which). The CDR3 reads CSVEERAQETQYF. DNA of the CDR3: TGCAGCGTTGAAGAAAGGGCTCAAGAGACCCAGTACTTC.